These 7 T cell receptor beta chains originate from one sample sequenced in a study of T cell responses to AZD1222 COVID-19 vaccine. Sequencing used immunoSEQ multiplex PCR; TCRdb keeps in-frame clones, though not all of them. The sample includes 80,000 or so clones, roughly 85% of them seen just once. The sequencing used peripheral blood, collected on day 0 of AZD1222 vaccination. The receptors were gathered from an adult in good health.

The chain recombines TRBV7-9 with TRBJ2-1; 9 bases are a match to TRBD2. This CDR3 comprises 16 residues. CDR1 is SEHNR, CDR2 FQNEAQ, per germline (reference sequence). The V segment lost 8 bases and the J segment 4 bases; nucleotides outside the gene matches: 12. DNA for the CDR3: TGTGCCAGCGGAACTTATAGCGGGAGCGCTTACAATGAGCAGTTCTTC. Its protein is CASGTYSGSAYNEQFF.

CDR3 in amino acids: CASSHLRAGNEQFF. CDR3 DNA: TGTGCCAGCAGCCACCTACGGGCAGGGAATGAGCAGTTCTTC. This chain joins TRBV5-6 and TRBJ2-1, with D perhaps matching TRBD1 (5 bases). Germline-derived CDR1 and CDR2 are SGHDT and YYEEEE. V was clipped by 4 bases and J by 7 bases, with 15 bases between them. The CDR3 has 14 amino acids.

The chain recombines TRBV7-2 with TRBJ2-1; 11 nucleotides line up with TRBD1. V shed 5 bases and J 5 bases; nucleotides not matched to a gene: 5. The CDR3 covers 15 residues. Looked up from germline, CDR1 is SGHTA and CDR2 is FQGNSA. CDR3 residues: CASSEGTGGNNEQFF. The CDR3 region has the DNA TGTGCCAGCAGCGAAGGGACAGGGGGGAACAATGAGCAGTTCTTC.

This clone has a single count. The chain couples TRBV27 to TRBJ1-2, with 7 bases fitting TRBD1. V trimming: 0 bases; J trimming: 3 bases; junction bases outside the gene matches: 7. The CDR3 extends over 16 amino acids. CDR1 is MNHEY and CDR2 is SMNVEV in the germline V gene (reference sequence). The CDR3 protein is CASSLSSTGIDYGYTF. CDR3 nucleotide sequence: TGTGCCAGCAGTTTATCCTCGACAGGGATTGACTATGGCTACACCTTC.

The gene calls are TRBV10-1 and TRBJ2-3; D may be TRBD2 (6 bases). CDR3 length: 16 amino acids. The V gene lost 0 bases and the J gene lost 5 bases, with 15 bases spanning the gap. Germline loops: CDR1 WNHNN, CDR2 SYGVQD (reference sequence). Written as DNA, the CDR3 is TGCGCCAGCAGTGAGTCGATCGGAGGGCCGGTAGATACGCAGTATTTT. Its protein is CASSESIGGPVDTQYF.

The chain links TRBV9 to TRBJ2-5; 8 nucleotides line up with TRBD1. CDR1 and CDR2 (germline): SGDLS, YYNGEE. CDR3 length: 13 residues. V was clipped by 3 bases and J by 4 bases; unmatched bases: 2. The CDR3 DNA sequence: TGTGCCAGCAGCGCCGGACAGGGAGAGACCCAGTACTTC. This encodes CASSAGQGETQYF. Drawing the rest from reference TRBV9 and TRBJ2-5, the complete variable domain is DSGVTQTPKHLITATGQRVTLRCSPRSGDLSVYWYQQSLDQGLQFLIQYYNGEERAKGNILERFSAQQFPDLHSELNLSSLELGDSALYFCASSAGQGETQYFGPGTRLLVL.

The gene calls are TRBV14 and TRBJ2-1; D ambiguous. The V and J ends lost 0 bases and 1 base respectively, with 4 bases between them. Germline CDR1 and CDR2: SGHDN and FVKESK. There are 14 residues in the CDR3. CDR3 DNA: TGTGCCAGCAGCCAAGAAGGGTCCTACAATGAGCAGTTCTTC. This gives the protein CASSQEGSYNEQFF.